This T cell receptor beta chain was profiled in a study of cytomegalovirus exposure and HLA in healthy donors. Looking at the study overall: The use of the same platform for the 95 to 150 validation repertoires and the roughly 670 first-cohort repertoires was reported by a later analysis.

This CDR3 comprises 14 residues. Germline CDR1 SGHRS, CDR2 YFSETQ. The junction had 11 bases not matched to a gene; V was cut back by 4 bases and J by 8 bases. Repertoires were generated with immunoSEQ multiplex PCR, while TCRdb's copy carries only in-frame clones and drops some. The sample yields more than 75,000 clones, just under 95% seen once. Worth noting for this clone: Its specificity is not known.

Study observations and caveats: A list of approximately 150 TCR beta chains associated with cytomegalovirus was given. In vitro experiments confirmed that three CMV-associated chains were specific for CMV antigens.

The origin of this receptor is a man between 18 and 29 years old in good health and CMV-seronegative. Sequenced: PBMCs. The chain joins TRBV5-1 to TRBJ1-2, with TRBD1 matching 7 bases. CDR3 sequence: CASSPDRAQRGYTF. The CDR3 nucleotides read TGCGCCAGCAGCCCCGACAGGGCCCAAAGGGGCTACACCTTC.